The 23 T cell receptor beta chains given below trace back to one sample, sequenced in a study of breast tumors, draining lymph nodes, adjacent tissues. TCRdb fed the multiplex PCR reads into MiXCR, producing one record per CDR3 protein. Among under 150,000 distinct CDR3 sequences listed, 15% to 20% were seen once. Samples came from axillary lymph nodes draining the breast cancer. Source material: axillary lymph node tissue. The origin of the receptors is a female donor with breast cancer. Some clones in this sample may be carry-over from other donors' samples.

This clonotype was seen many times. The J gene is TRBJ2-7, the V gene TRBV6-2 or TRBV6-3, with TRBD2 identical over 9 bases. Germline loops: CDR1 MNHEY, CDR2 SVGEGT. The CDR3 is 14 amino acids. The junction had 7 bases not matched to a gene; V was cut back by 6 bases and J by 4 bases. The CDR3 nucleotides read TGTGCCAGCAGGCGACTAGCGGAGCAATACGAGCAGTACTTC. This encodes CASRRLAEQYEQYF.

In its sample, this clonotype was seen many times. J is TRBJ2-7 and V is TRBV19; 8 positions match TRBD2. V gave up 6 bases and J gave up 3 bases; unmatched junction bases: 4. In germline, CDR1 is LNHDA, CDR2 SQIVND (reference sequence). The length of the CDR3 is 13 residues. The CDR3 DNA reads TGTGCCAGTAGCCCTAGCGGGTACTACGAGCAGTACTTC. As protein: CASSPSGYYEQYF.

This clonotype was seen just once. A clone one base away is much larger, so this may be a read error. V is TRBV13 and J is TRBJ2-1; D tentatively fits TRBD1 or TRBD2 (5 bases each). Germline values: CDR1 PRHDT, CDR2 FYEKMQ (reference sequence). Trimming took 4 bases from V and 5 from J, leaving 15 bases between them. The CDR3 sequence is 15 residues long. CDR3 nucleotide sequence: TGTGCCAGCAGCTCCCAACCGGGGACGCACAATGAGCAGTTCTTC. It specifies CASSSQPGTHNEQFF.

This clonotype has a count of ten or more. The J gene is TRBJ1-4, the V gene TRBV4-1; D ambiguous. CDR3 length: 12 residues. The germline V gene has CDR1 MGHRA and CDR2 YSYEKL. V gave up 2 bases and J gave up 6 bases, with 4 bases separating them. CDR3 sequence: CASSQLDEKLFF. CDR3 DNA: TGCGCCAGCAGCCAATTGGATGAAAAACTGTTTTTT.

With regard to this clonotype: Just one base apart from a much larger clone, this may be a read error. The chain carries TRBV20-1 and TRBJ1-4; D uncertain. Trimming took 0 bases from V and 8 from J, leaving 7 bases between them. The germline CDR1 and CDR2 sequences are DFQATT and SNEGSKA (reference sequence). This CDR3 spans 12 amino acids. The CDR3 spells CSAREVAEKLFF. The CDR3 DNA is TGCAGTGCTAGAGAAGTTGCGGAAAAACTGTTTTTT.

The genes are TRBV27 and TRBJ2-1; 7 bases match TRBD2. The V gene end was trimmed by 3 bases and the J gene end by 7 bases; junction bases not matched to a gene: 6. Germline CDR1 MNHEY, CDR2 SMNVEV (reference sequence). The CDR3 extends over 14 amino acids. CDR3 sequence (DNA): TGTGCCAGCAGTTTTTGCGGGAGTTGGAATGAGCAGTTCTTC. Its protein product is CASSFCGSWNEQFF.

A note on this clonotype: A much more abundant neighbour one base away suggests this may be a read error. The V gene is TRBV7-9, the J gene TRBJ1-4, with D perhaps matching TRBD1 (5 bases). The germline V gene has CDR1 SEHNR and CDR2 FQNEAQ (reference sequence). This CDR3 spans 14 amino acids. The CDR3 bases are TGTGCCAGCAGCTTGGATGCCGGGGCTGAAAACCTGTTTTTT. It specifies CASSLDAGAENLFF. Full variable domain (rest looked up from reference TRBV7-9 and TRBJ1-4): DTGVSQNPRHKITKRGQNVTFRCDPISEHNRLYWYRQTLGQGPEFLTYFQNEAQLEKSRLLSDRFSAERPKGSFSTLEIQRTEQGDSAMYLCASSLDAGAENLFFGSGTQLSVL.

This clonotype was observed many times. J is TRBJ1-2 and V is TRBV4-1, with 10 nucleotides matching TRBD1. The V gene's germline CDR1 is MGHRA and CDR2 YSYEKL. V trimming: 1 base; J trimming: 4 bases; junction bases outside the gene matches: 3. The CDR3 consists of 15 residues. CDR3: CASSQGQGARYGYTF. CDR3 DNA: TGCGCCAGCAGCCAAGGACAGGGGGCTCGCTATGGCTACACCTTC.

This clonotype was recorded at least ten times. The chain is built from TRBV20-1 and TRBJ2-3, with 7 positions matching TRBD2. CDR1 and CDR2 from the germline V gene are DFQATT and SNEGSKA (reference sequence). Trimming cost V 7 bases and J 6 bases; bases outside gene matches: 13. The length of the CDR3 is 14 residues. The CDR3 sequence is CSVRLGGRGDTQYF. In DNA, the CDR3 is TGCAGTGTAAGGTTGGGCGGGAGAGGGGATACGCAGTATTTT.

This clonotype appeared many times. V gene TRBV20-1 combines with J gene TRBJ2-7; a possible D gene is TRBD2 (6 bases). The CDR3 contains 13 residues. In germline, CDR1 is DFQATT, CDR2 SNEGSKA (reference sequence). V lost 6 bases, J lost 2 bases, and 14 bases lay in between. CDR3 bases: TGCAGTGCAAAAAGCGGGCTAACCTACGAGCAGTACTTC. Protein sequence: CSAKSGLTYEQYF.

There are a few counts of this clonotype. Being one base from a much bigger clone, this may be a read error. This chain joins TRBV19 and TRBJ1-4, with TRBD1 matching over 8 bases. From germline, CDR1 is LNHDA and CDR2 SQIVND (reference sequence). The CDR3 is made up of 15 amino acids. In nucleotides, the CDR3 is TGTGCCAGTAGTAGGACAGGGTATGGTAATGAAAAACCGTTTTTT. It specifies CASSRTGYGNEKPFF. Full variable domain (rest looked up from reference TRBV19 and TRBJ1-4): DGGITQSPKYLFRKEGQNVTLSCEQNLNHDAMYWYRQDPGQGLRLIYYSQIVNDFQKGDIAEGYSVSREKKESFPLTVTSAQKNPTAFYLCASSRTGYGNEKPFFGSGTQLSVL.

In this sample, this clonotype turned up many times. This chain links TRBV20-1 with TRBJ2-3, with D unclear. Per the germline V gene, CDR1 is DFQATT and CDR2 is SNEGSKA (reference sequence). V lost 2 bases, J lost 1 base, and 10 bases lay in between. There are 14 residues in the CDR3. CDR3 loop: CSARRPLGTDTQYF. The CDR3 bases are TGCAGTGCTAGACGGCCGTTAGGCACAGATACGCAGTATTTT.

This clonotype was seen only a few times. Germline and junction disagree at one end, which may indicate a read error. This chain links TRBV6-1 with TRBJ2-4; TRBD1 or TRBD2 may be the D gene (5 bases each). Germline values: CDR1 MNHNS, CDR2 SASEGT. The CDR3 contains 15 residues. The CDR3: CASSERGLGKNIQYF. CDR3 nucleotides: TGCGCCAGCAGTGAGAGGGGTCTAGGCAAAAACATTCAGTACTTC.

V is TRBV30 and J is TRBJ2-2; TRBD1 matches 8 bases. Germline V CDR1 and CDR2: GTSNPN, SVGIG (reference sequence). This CDR3 comprises 16 residues. The J segment lost 5 bases and the V segment lost 1 base, leaving 9 bases of the junction unmatched. CDR3 sequence reads: CAWSELTGVKTGELFF. CDR3 nucleotides: TGTGCCTGGAGTGAATTGACAGGGGTGAAGACCGGGGAGCTGTTTTTT. The whole variable domain, filled in from reference TRBV30 and TRBJ2-2, reads SQTIHQWPATLVQPVGSPLSLECTVEGTSNPNLYWYRQAAGRGLQLLFYSVGIGQISSEVPQNLSASRPQDRQFILSSKKLLLSDSGFYLCAWSELTGVKTGELFFGEGSRLTVL.

This clonotype was counted ten times or more. This chain links TRBV2 with TRBJ2-1; no clear D. Germline V CDR1 and CDR2: SNHLY, FYNNEI. V lost 4 bases and J 7 bases, leaving 8 bases between the germline ends. The CDR3 is 12 amino acids. The CDR3 protein is CASSGVVNEQFF. The DNA for the CDR3 is TGTGCCAGCAGTGGGGTGGTTAATGAGCAGTTCTTC.

This clonotype was detected ten times or more. The chain carries TRBV6-6 and TRBJ2-3; D uncertain. V was shortened by 6 bases and J by 2 bases, with 6 bases between the two germline ends. Germline assignment: CDR1 MNHNY and CDR2 SVGAGI (reference sequence). The CDR3 covers 12 residues. CDR3 nucleotides: TGTGCCAGCAGCTTCCCCACAGATACGCAGTATTTT. Protein: CASSFPTDTQYF.

This clonotype was detected once. One junction end disagrees with the germline gene, perhaps due to a read error. V gene TRBV4-1 combines with J gene TRBJ2-1, with TRBD2 matching 8 bases. In germline, CDR1 is MGHRA, CDR2 YSYEKL. The CDR3 length is 15 residues. CDR3 nucleotide sequence: TGCGCCAGCAGCCAAGCGGGGGGGAGGGGACCTGAGCAGCTCTTC. As protein: CASSQAGGRGPEQLF.

The table lists this clonotype with many counts. In DNA form, the CDR3 reads TGTGCCAGCAGCCCGCTAAGCAATGAGCAGTTCTTC. Its protein product is CASSPLSNEQFF. This chain links TRBV9 with TRBJ2-1, with D unresolved. The CDR3 length is 12 residues. Trimming removed 4 bases from V and 6 bases from J, with 8 bases in between. Per the germline V gene, CDR1 is SGDLS and CDR2 is YYNGEE.

This clonotype appeared many times. CDR3 region: CASSLGMGTPHEKLFF. The DNA for the CDR3 is TGTGCCAGCAGCTTAGGGATGGGGACACCTCATGAAAAACTGTTTTTT. J is TRBJ1-4 and V is TRBV7-9, with D tentatively TRBD1 (6 bases). CDR3 length: 16 amino acids. The ends were cut back, 1 base at V and 6 bases at J, with 15 bases in the middle. Per the germline V gene, CDR1 is SEHNR and CDR2 is FQNEAQ (reference sequence).

This clonotype has only a few counts. The chain is built from TRBV20-1 and TRBJ2-7; no clear D. V lost 1 base and J lost 0, with 10 bases in between. The CDR3 is 14 residues long. Germline V gives CDR1 DFQATT, CDR2 SNEGSKA (reference sequence). This CDR3 is CSARVRTGSYEQYF. The DNA of the CDR3 is TGCAGTGCTAGAGTGAGGACGGGCTCCTACGAGCAGTACTTC.

The sample holds many counts of this clonotype. The gene calls are TRBV7-2 and TRBJ2-1; TRBD1 or TRBD2 may be the D gene (5 bases each). The CDR3 runs 13 residues. V shed 5 bases and J shed 7 bases, with 12 bases lying between them. Germline assignment: CDR1 SGHTA and CDR2 FQGNSA. CDR3 in DNA: TGTGCCAGCAGCCGGGGCCTAGGGAATGAGCAGTTCTTC. Translation: CASSRGLGNEQFF.

This clonotype was observed at least ten times. The chain recombines TRBV20-1 with TRBJ1-2, with D possibly TRBD1 on 6 matching bases. CDR3 length: 14 amino acids. V lost 3 bases and J 7 bases, leaving 18 bases between the germline ends. Germline assignment: CDR1 DFQATT and CDR2 SNEGSKA (reference sequence). The CDR3 loop reads CSASLDRSWRGYTF. The CDR3 nucleotides are TGCAGTGCTAGTCTCGACAGGTCATGGCGTGGCTACACCTTC.

Ten or more counts support this clonotype. The chain links TRBV9 to TRBJ1-2; unclear D gene. Germline lookup yields CDR1 SGDLS and CDR2 YYNGEE. The V and J ends lost 0 bases and 4 bases respectively, with 10 bases between them. The CDR3 has 14 amino acids. In DNA, the CDR3 is TGTGCCAGCAGCGTAGCACTGGGCTTCTATGGCTACACCTTC. Translating gives CASSVALGFYGYTF. The full variable domain, rest sourced from reference TRBV9 and TRBJ1-2, is DSGVTQTPKHLITATGQRVTLRCSPRSGDLSVYWYQQSLDQGLQFLIQYYNGEERAKGNILERFSAQQFPDLHSELNLSSLELGDSALYFCASSVALGFYGYTFGSGTRLTVV.